The 17 T cell receptor beta chains below come from one sample, sequenced in a study of PD-L1 blockade in urothelial cancer. Documented time point: pretreatment peripheral blood. The table came from immunoSEQ multiplex PCR; TCRdb's copy has only in-frame clones and leaves some out. Altogether approximately 50,000 clones are present, about 81% being singletons, with the ten largest covering 1.5% to 2%. The sample consisted of PBMCs, taken around atezolizumab (anti-PD-L1) treatment. Receptor source: a man aged 50-60 years with urothelial cancer.

The chain joins TRBV16 to TRBJ1-2; 9 bases map to TRBD1. The CDR3 consists of 18 residues. CDR1 and CDR2 (germline): KGHSY, FQNENV. Trimming at V came to 0 bases and at J to 4 bases, leaving 12 bases not matched to a gene. Written as DNA, the CDR3 is TGTGCCAGCAGCCAATCAAATCGCCCGGGACAGGGCTCCTATGGCTACACCTTC. Its translation: CASSQSNRPGQGSYGYTF.

The J gene is TRBJ2-7, the V gene TRBV18; a possible D gene is TRBD2 (5 bases). Per the germline V gene, CDR1 is KGHSH and CDR2 is LQKENI. The CDR3 loop spans 16 amino acids. V lost 6 bases and J lost 5, with 23 bases in between. The CDR3 region is CASSLNGRSGLNEQYV. CDR3 coding DNA: TGTGCCAGCTCCCTCAATGGTCGGAGCGGTCTAAACGAGCAGTACGTC.

The chain carries TRBV6-5 and TRBJ1-2, with D possibly being TRBD1 (5 bases). This CDR3 region has 11 residues. Germline V gene sequence: CDR1 MNHEY, CDR2 SVGAGI. CDR3: CAAGGSYGYTF. In DNA form, the CDR3 reads TGTGCAGCGGGGGGGAGCTATGGCTACACCTTC.

This chain uses TRBV29-1 with TRBJ1-1; TRBD1 aligns across 9 bases. Per the germline V gene, CDR1 is SQVTM and CDR2 is ANQGSEA. The ends lost 7 bases at V and 2 bases at J; junction bases unmatched: 14. This CDR3 contains 16 residues. CDR3 loop: CSGRTGALGKNTEAFF. DNA for the CDR3: TGCAGCGGCCGGACAGGGGCCTTAGGGAAAAACACTGAAGCTTTCTTT.

This sequence joins TRBV10-3 and TRBJ2-1, with D unclear. Trimming shortened V by 3 bases and J by 6 bases, and 6 bases separated the two germline ends. This CDR3 spans 12 amino acids. CDR1 ENHRY and CDR2 SYGVKD come from the germline V gene. The DNA of the CDR3 is TGTGCCATCAGTGAAACGAGCAATGAGCAGTTCTTC. Its protein product is CAISETSNEQFF.

The chain employs TRBV19 and TRBJ2-1; maybe TRBD1 (5 bases). Deletions cut 3 bases from V and 7 bases from J, with 19 bases between. Germline loops: CDR1 LNHDA, CDR2 SQIVND (reference sequence). The CDR3 has 16 amino acids. The CDR3 reads CASSINPSSGLNEQFF. The CDR3 DNA is TGTGCCAGTAGTATTAATCCGTCCTCAGGGTTGAATGAGCAGTTCTTC.

This clone was seen more than once but under ten times. This rearrangement joins TRBV19 to TRBJ2-7; the D gene is possibly TRBD2 (6 bases). V lost 5 bases and J lost 3, with 11 bases in between. Germline V gives CDR1 LNHDA, CDR2 SQIVND (reference sequence). CDR3 size: 13 residues. This CDR3 reads CASSAGLNYEQYF. CDR3 nucleotides: TGTGCCAGTAGTGCGGGACTCAACTACGAGCAGTACTTC.

In DNA form, the CDR3 reads TGTGCCACCAGCAGAGATAGACTAGCGGGACGGGACAATGAGCAGTTCTTC. It is translated as CATSRDRLAGRDNEQFF. This chain connects TRBV15 to TRBJ2-1; 11 positions agree with TRBD2. The germline gives CDR1 LNHNV, CDR2 YYDKDF (reference sequence). The V segment lost 0 bases and the J segment 5 bases; nucleotides outside the gene matches: 6. The CDR3 contains 17 residues.

In DNA, the CDR3 is TGTGCCAGCAGTGGAACTAGCGGGAGAATCGATGAGCAGTTCTTC. It yields the protein CASSGTSGRIDEQFF. The V and J genes are TRBV2 and TRBJ2-1; TRBD2 matches at 11 bases. In germline, CDR1 is SNHLY, CDR2 FYNNEI. The CDR3 has 15 amino acids. The ends lost 4 bases at V and 8 bases at J; junction bases unmatched: 7.

The chain joins TRBV19 to TRBJ1-4; possibly TRBD1 for D (6 bases). V lost 3 bases and J 7 bases, leaving 12 bases between the germline ends. This CDR3 comprises 14 residues. CDR1 LNHDA and CDR2 SQIVND come from the germline V gene (reference sequence). This chain's CDR3 is CASSIVTGSEKLFF. As DNA, the CDR3 is TGTGCCAGTAGTATTGTTACAGGGAGTGAAAAACTGTTTTTT.

V and J are TRBV21-1 and TRBJ1-1. TRBV21-1 is reported as a pseudogene. The CDR3 covers 16 residues. CDR3 amino acids: CASSKFWGGAPGLAFF. CDR3 nucleotides: TGTGCCAGCAGCAAATTTTGGGGGGGGGCTCCGGGGTTGGCTTTCTTT.

The rearrangement links TRBV6-5 to TRBJ1-6; D uncertain. The germline CDR1 and CDR2 sequences are MNHEY and SVGAGI. The germline V and J ends were trimmed by 2 bases and 6 bases, with 8 bases remaining between them. The CDR3 is made up of 14 amino acids. The CDR3 coding sequence is TGTGCCAGCAGTTACGGTCGGGGTAATTCACCCCTCCACTTT. The encoded protein is CASSYGRGNSPLHF.

This clone counts as medium-sized. The chain couples TRBV5-1 to TRBJ1-4; D is undetermined. V shed 2 bases and J shed 8 bases, with 13 bases lying between them. CDR1 and CDR2 from the germline V gene are SGHRS and YFSETQ. The CDR3 extends over 14 amino acids. The CDR3 region has the DNA TGCGCCAGCAGCTTTTCCGATGCTACCGAAAAACTGTTTTTT. Amino acids: CASSFSDATEKLFF.

The chain employs TRBV5-4 and TRBJ2-3; 10 nucleotides match TRBD2. There are 16 residues in the CDR3. Germline-derived CDR1 and CDR2 are SGHNT and YYREEE (reference sequence). J was trimmed by 6 bases and V by 3 bases; bases with no gene match: 10. The CDR3 loop reads CASSSSGGGTLDTQYF. The CDR3 DNA reads TGTGCCAGCAGCTCTAGCGGGGGAGGCACATTGGATACGCAGTATTTT.

The DNA for the CDR3 is TGTGCCAGCAGTAATGGACAGGCCACCGGGGAGCTGTTTTTT. Translated: CASSNGQATGELFF. The V call is TRBV6-6, the J call TRBJ2-2; 7 bases map to TRBD1. V was pared by 5 bases and J by 4 bases, with 4 bases of the junction left unmatched. This CDR3 spans 14 amino acids. The germline CDR1 and CDR2 sequences are MNHNY and SVGAGI (reference sequence).

The chain has TRBV28 and TRBJ1-4; tentative D call: TRBD1 (6 bases). V shed 5 bases and J shed 1 base, with 17 bases lying between them. Germline CDR1 and CDR2: MDHEN and SYDVKM. This CDR3 has 17 amino acids. For the CDR3, the DNA is TGTGCCAGCAGTAACTCTGGCAGGGGATTAACTAATGAAAAACTGTTTTTT. It translates to CASSNSGRGLTNEKLFF.

This clone turned up a few times. The chain employs TRBV11-3 and TRBJ2-1, with 9 bases fitting TRBD2. Per germline, CDR1 SGHNT and CDR2 YENEEA. With 0 bases clipped from V and 9 bases from J, the junction kept 9 bases outside the gene matches. This CDR3 comprises 16 residues. The CDR3 here is CASSLDGGRADGEQFF. The CDR3 DNA sequence: TGTGCCAGCAGCTTAGATGGCGGGAGGGCCGATGGTGAGCAGTTCTTC.